This paragraph covers one T cell receptor (beta chain) sequence. The antigen remains unidentified. The PCR made use of 60 Vbeta and 13 Jbeta primers. The method was immunoSEQ multiplex PCR; TCRdb's version includes in-frame clones alone and lacks a portion of them. Found here are around 200,000 clones, 75% to 85% of them singletons; the top ten hold roughly 2.5%. This sample was included in a study of cytomegalovirus exposure and HLA in healthy donors. Points from the study as a whole: For most TCR beta V segments, an earlier analysis put the productive rate at about 87% or about 30% of the time.

The CDR3 length is 15 residues. V lost 1 base and J lost 0, with 9 bases in between. Per the germline V gene, CDR1 is KGHSH and CDR2 is LQKENI. The receptor was isolated from a woman in her sixties in good health and CMV-seropositive. Sample: PBMCs. V gene TRBV18 combines with J gene TRBJ1-2; D call uncertain. The CDR3 nucleotides read TGTGCCAGCTCACCACTCCGGGTAACTAACTATGGCTACACCTTC. Protein product: CASSPLRVTNYGYTF. Combining the CDR3 with reference TRBV18 and TRBJ1-2 gives the whole variable domain NAGVMQNPRHLVRRRGQEARLRCSPMKGHSHVYWYRQLPEEGLKFMVYLQKENIIDESGMPKERFSAEFPKEGPSILRIQQVVRGDSAAYFCASSPLRVTNYGYTFGSGTRLTVV.